This TCR beta chain originates from a study of cytomegalovirus exposure and HLA in healthy donors. This clone came up once. PCR amplification relied on 60 Vbeta primers (plus 13 Jbeta primers). Produced via immunoSEQ multiplex PCR; TCRdb's table is partial and in-frame only. The table has 150,000 to 200,000 clones, roughly 84% seen once; the top ten hold about 0.25%. The germline V gene encodes CDR1 MNHEY and CDR2 SVGAGI. The CDR3 is 14 residues long. Trimming took 2 bases from V and 6 from J, leaving 14 bases between them. The sequence was collected from a boy younger than 18 in good health and CMV-seronegative. V usage is TRBV6-5 and J usage is TRBJ2-7; possibly TRBD2 for D (5 bases). What was sequenced was PBMCs. CDR3: CASSYNGVTGEQYF. CDR3 DNA: TGTGCCAGCAGTTACAACGGGGTTACGGGCGAGCAGTACTTC.